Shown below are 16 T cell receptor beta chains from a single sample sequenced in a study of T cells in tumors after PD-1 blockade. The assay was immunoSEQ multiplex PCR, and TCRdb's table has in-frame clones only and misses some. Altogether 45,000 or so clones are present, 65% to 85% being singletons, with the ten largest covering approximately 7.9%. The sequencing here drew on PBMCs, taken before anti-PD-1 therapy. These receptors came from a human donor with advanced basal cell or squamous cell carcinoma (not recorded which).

In DNA form, the CDR3 reads TGTGCCAGCAGCGACCGGGACAGCTATGGCTACACCTTC. It encodes CASSDRDSYGYTF. The gene calls are TRBV13 and TRBJ1-2; the match to TRBD1 covers 7 bases. V shed 5 bases and J 4 bases; nucleotides not matched to a gene: 4. Germline CDR1 PRHDT, CDR2 FYEKMQ (reference sequence). The CDR3 consists of 13 residues. Looking up the rest from reference TRBV13 and TRBJ1-2 gives the full variable domain: AAGVIQSPRHLIKEKRETATLKCYPIPRHDTVYWYQQGPGQDPQFLISFYEKMQSDKGSIPDRFSAQQFSDYHSELNMSSLELGDSALYFCASSDRDSYGYTFGSGTRLTVV.

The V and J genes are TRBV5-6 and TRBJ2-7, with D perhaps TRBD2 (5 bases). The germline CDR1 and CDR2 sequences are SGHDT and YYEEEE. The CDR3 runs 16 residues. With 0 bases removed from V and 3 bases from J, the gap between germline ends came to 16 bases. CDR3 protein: CASSLGRRTEYYEQYF. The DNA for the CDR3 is TGTGCCAGCAGCTTGGGAAGAAGGACTGAATACTACGAGCAGTACTTC.

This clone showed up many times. The CDR3, as DNA: TGTGCCAGCAGCCAAGACGTGGGTTGGAACACCGGGGAGCTGTTTTTT. Protein product: CASSQDVGWNTGELFF. The rearrangement uses TRBV14 and TRBJ2-2; D not resolved. This CDR3 spans 16 amino acids. V was shortened by 0 bases and J by 1 base, with 9 bases between the two germline ends. Germline lookup yields CDR1 SGHDN and CDR2 FVKESK.

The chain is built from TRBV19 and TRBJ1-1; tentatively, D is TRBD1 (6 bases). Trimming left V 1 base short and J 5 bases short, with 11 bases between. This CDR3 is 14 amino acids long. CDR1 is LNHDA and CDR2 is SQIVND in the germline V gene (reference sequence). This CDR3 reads CASSIGPQGTEAFF. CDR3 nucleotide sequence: TGTGCCAGTAGTATAGGACCACAGGGTACTGAAGCTTTCTTT.

The CDR3 nucleotides read TGTGCCAGCAGCTTGATCTCAGGGGGAACTCTCATAAAGAACACTGAAGCTTTCTTT. Protein: CASSLISGGTLIKNTEAFF. V is TRBV11-2 and J is TRBJ1-1, with 7 positions matching TRBD1. V trimming: 3 bases; J trimming: 1 base; junction bases outside the gene matches: 17. Germline loops: CDR1 SGHAT, CDR2 FQNNGV. This CDR3 is 19 amino acids long.

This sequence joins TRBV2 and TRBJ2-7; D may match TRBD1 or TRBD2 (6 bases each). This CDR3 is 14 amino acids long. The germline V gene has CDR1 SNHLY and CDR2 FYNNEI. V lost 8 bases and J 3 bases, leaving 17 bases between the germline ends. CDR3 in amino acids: CASPPAGHLYEQYF. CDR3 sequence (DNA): TGTGCCAGCCCCCCCGCGGGACACCTCTACGAGCAGTACTTC.

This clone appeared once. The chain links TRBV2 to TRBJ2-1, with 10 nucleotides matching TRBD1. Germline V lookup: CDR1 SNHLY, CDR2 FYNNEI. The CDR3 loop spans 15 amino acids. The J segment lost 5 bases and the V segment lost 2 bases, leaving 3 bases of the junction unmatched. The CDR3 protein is CASSERQGANNEQFF. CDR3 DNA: TGTGCCAGCAGTGAACGACAGGGGGCCAACAATGAGCAGTTCTTC.

CDR3 nucleotide sequence: TGTGCCAGCAGTTTAATCGCCACGTTCTCTGGAAACACCATATATTTT. It translates to CASSLIATFSGNTIYF. This chain joins TRBV28 and TRBJ1-3; D is unresolved. Deletions cut 2 bases from V and 0 bases from J, with 11 bases between. CDR1 and CDR2 from the germline V gene are MDHEN and SYDVKM. The CDR3 is 16 residues long.

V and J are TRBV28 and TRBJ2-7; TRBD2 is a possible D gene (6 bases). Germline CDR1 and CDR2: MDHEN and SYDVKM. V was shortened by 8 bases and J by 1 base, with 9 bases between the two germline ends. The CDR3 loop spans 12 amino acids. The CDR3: CASLRDSYEQYF. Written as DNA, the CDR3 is TGTGCCAGCTTGCGGGATTCCTACGAGCAGTACTTC.

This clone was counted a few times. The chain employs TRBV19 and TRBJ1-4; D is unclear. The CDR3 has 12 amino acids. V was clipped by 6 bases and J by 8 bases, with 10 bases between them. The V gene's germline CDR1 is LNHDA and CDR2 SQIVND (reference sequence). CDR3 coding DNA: TGTGCCAGTAGGCCGACGGGGGAAAAACTGTTTTTT. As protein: CASRPTGEKLFF.

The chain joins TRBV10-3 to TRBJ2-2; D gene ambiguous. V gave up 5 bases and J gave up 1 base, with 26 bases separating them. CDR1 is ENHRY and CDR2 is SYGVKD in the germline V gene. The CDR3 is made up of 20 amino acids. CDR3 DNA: TGTGCCATCAGTCATCTTTATGGGTTAGATCTTAACCGGAACACCGGGGAGCTGTTTTTT. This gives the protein CAISHLYGLDLNRNTGELFF.

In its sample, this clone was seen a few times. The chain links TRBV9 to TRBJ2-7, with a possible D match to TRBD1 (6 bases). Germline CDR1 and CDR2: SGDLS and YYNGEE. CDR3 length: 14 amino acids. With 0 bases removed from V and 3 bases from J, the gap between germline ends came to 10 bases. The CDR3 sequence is CASSVGQGNYEQYF. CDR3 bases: TGTGCCAGCAGCGTAGGGCAGGGGAACTACGAGCAGTACTTC.

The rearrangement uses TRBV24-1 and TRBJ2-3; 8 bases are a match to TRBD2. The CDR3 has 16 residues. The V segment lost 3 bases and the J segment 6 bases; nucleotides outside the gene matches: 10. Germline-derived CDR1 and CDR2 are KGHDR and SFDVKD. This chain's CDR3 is CATSDPGLGPGDTQYF. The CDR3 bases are TGTGCCACCAGTGATCCGGGACTAGGGCCGGGGGATACGCAGTATTTT.

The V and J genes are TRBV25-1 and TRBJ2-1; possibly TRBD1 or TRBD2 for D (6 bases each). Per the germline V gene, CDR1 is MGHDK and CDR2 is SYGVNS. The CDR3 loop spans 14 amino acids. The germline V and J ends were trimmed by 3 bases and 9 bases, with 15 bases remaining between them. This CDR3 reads CASSEGGLRGEQFF. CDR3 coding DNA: TGTGCCAGCAGTGAGGGGGGCCTCCGGGGTGAGCAGTTCTTC.

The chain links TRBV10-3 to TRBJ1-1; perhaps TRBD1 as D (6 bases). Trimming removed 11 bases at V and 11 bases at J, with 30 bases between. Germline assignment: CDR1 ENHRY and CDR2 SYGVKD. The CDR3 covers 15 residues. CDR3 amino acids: CASSGTQGTHFVAFF. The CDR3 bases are TGTGCCTCCTCCGGCACCCAGGGGACCCACTTCGTGGCTTTCTTT.

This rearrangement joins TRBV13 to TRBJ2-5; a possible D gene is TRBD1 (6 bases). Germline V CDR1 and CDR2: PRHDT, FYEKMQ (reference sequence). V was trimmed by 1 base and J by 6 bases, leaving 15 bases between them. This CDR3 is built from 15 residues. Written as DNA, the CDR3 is TGTGCCAGCAGCTTAGATTCCCTTGACAGGAAGACCCAGTACTTC. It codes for CASSLDSLDRKTQYF.